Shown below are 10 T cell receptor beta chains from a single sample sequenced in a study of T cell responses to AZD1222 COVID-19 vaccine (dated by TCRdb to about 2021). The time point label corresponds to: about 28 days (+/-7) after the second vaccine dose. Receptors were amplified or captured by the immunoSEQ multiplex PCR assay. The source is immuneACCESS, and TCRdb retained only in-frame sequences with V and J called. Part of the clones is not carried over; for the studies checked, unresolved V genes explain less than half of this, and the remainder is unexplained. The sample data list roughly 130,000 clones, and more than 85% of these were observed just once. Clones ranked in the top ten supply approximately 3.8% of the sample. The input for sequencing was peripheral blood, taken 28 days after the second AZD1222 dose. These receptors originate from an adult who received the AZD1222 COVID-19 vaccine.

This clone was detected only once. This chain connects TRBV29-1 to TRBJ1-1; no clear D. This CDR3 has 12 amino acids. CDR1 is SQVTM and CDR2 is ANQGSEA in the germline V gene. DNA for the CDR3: TGCACCGCGCGGCTACTGAACACTGAAGCTTTCTTT. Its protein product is CTARLLNTEAFF.

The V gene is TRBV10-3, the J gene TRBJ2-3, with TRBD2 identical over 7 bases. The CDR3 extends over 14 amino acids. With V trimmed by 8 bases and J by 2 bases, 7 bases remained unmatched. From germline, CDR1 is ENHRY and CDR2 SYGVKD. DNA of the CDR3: TGTGCCATCCAAGGGCTAGCGGTCACAGATACGCAGTATTTT. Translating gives CAIQGLAVTDTQYF.

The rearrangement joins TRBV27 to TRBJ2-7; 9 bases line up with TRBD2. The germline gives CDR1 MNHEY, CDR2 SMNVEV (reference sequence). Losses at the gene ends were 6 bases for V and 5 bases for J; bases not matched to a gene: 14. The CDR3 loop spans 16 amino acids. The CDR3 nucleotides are TGTGCCAGCAGCCCGATCCAGCTAGCGGGACCCCACGAGCAGTACTTC. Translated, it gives CASSPIQLAGPHEQYF.

CDR3: CASSNNPGLATQETQYF. The CDR3 nucleotides are TGTGCCAGCAGCAATAATCCGGGACTAGCAACACAAGAGACCCAGTACTTC. V usage is TRBV7-6 and J usage is TRBJ2-5; 9 nucleotides align to TRBD2. V dropped 5 bases and J dropped 2; count of bases not matched to a gene: 12. The germline CDR1 and CDR2 sequences are SGHVS and FNYEAQ. The CDR3 length is 17 residues.

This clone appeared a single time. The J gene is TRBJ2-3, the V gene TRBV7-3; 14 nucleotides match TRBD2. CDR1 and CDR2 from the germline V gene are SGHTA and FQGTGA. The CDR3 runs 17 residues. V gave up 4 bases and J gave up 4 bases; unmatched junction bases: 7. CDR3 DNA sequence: TGTGCCAGCAGCTGGACTAGCGGGGGGATGGAACCAGATACGCAGTATTTT. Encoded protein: CASSWTSGGMEPDTQYF.

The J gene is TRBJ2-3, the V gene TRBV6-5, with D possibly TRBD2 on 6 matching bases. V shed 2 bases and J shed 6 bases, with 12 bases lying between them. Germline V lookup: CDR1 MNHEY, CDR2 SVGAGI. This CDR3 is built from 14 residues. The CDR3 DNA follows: TGTGCCAGCAGTTACGGGGCCGGAGGGGATACGCAGTATTTT. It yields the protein CASSYGAGGDTQYF.

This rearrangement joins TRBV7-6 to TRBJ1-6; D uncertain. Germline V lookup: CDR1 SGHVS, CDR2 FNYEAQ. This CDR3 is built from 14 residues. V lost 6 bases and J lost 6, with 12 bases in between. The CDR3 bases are TGTGCCAGCAGATCAAACAGCTTTAATTCACCCCTCCACTTT. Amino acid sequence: CASRSNSFNSPLHF.

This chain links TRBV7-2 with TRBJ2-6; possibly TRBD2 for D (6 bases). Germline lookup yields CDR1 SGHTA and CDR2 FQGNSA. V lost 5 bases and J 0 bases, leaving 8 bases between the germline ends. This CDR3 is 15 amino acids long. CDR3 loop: CASSRGGSGANVLTF. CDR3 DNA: TGTGCCAGCAGCCGGGGAGGCTCTGGGGCCAACGTCCTGACTTTC.

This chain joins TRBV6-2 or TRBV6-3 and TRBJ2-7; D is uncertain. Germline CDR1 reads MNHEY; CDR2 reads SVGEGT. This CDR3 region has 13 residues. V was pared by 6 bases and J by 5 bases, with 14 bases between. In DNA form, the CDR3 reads TGTGCCAGCAGCCCAGGACCTAAAGACGAGCAGTACTTC. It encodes CASSPGPKDEQYF.

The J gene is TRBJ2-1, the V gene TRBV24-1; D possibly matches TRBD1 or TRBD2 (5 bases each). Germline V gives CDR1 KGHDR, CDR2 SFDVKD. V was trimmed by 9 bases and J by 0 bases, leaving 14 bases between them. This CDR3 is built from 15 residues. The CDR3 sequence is CATPGTSSSYNEQFF. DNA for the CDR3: TGTGCCACCCCCGGGACGTCGAGCTCCTACAATGAGCAGTTCTTC.